This paragraph covers one T cell receptor (beta chain) sequence. Its antigen is unknown. The entry originates in a study of post-analysis software for immune sequencing data. Broader study findings: Relative to controls, patients had 4 or 5 TRBV segments at higher frequency, with TRBV5-6, TRBV5-1 and TRBV20-1 among these.

Libraries were made from TCR beta cDNA, and they carried unique molecular identifiers. TCRdb called the PCR reads again in MiXCR, with one record for every CDR3 protein. This sample has roughly 870,000 distinct CDR3 sequences, with around 53% found just once. This CDR3 spans 15 amino acids. The germline V and J ends were trimmed by 6 bases and 2 bases, with 16 bases remaining between them. The germline V gene has CDR1 LNHDA and CDR2 SQIVND (reference sequence). Material: blood. This chain connects TRBV19 to TRBJ2-5, with D possibly matching TRBD1 (6 bases). This clonotype was sampled from a girl aged 5-17 years with multiple sclerosis. CDR3 nucleotide sequence: TGTGCCAGTAGCGCTGACAGGTCCCGACAAGAGACCCAGTACTTC. This codes for CASSADRSRQETQYF. The full variable domain, rest sourced from reference TRBV19 and TRBJ2-5, is DGGITQSPKYLFRKEGQNVTLSCEQNLNHDAMYWYRQDPGQGLRLIYYSQIVNDFQKGDIAEGYSVSREKKESFPLTVTSAQKNPTAFYLCASSADRSRQETQYFGPGTRLLVL.